These T cell receptor beta chains were read from a single sample in a study of shared clonotypes between healthy human individuals. Data came from immunoSEQ multiplex PCR; TCRdb stores just in-frame clones and leaves some out. The repertoire includes about half a million clones, over 60% of them detected once, and 12% sits in the top ten. Sequenced material: PBMCs. The receptors originated from a woman aged 35 to 49 in good health. Some clones in this sample may be carry-over from other donors' samples. Each CDR3 is given with its conserved first and last residue. A D gene is named only where the DNA matches it firmly. The listing skips clone size in some rows; elsewhere it reads once, few, many or a size class.

abundance	v_gene	j_gene	d_gene	CDR3aa	CDR3nt
.	TRBV7-8	TRBJ2-7	TRBD1	CASSRQGGEQYF	TGTGCCAGCAGCCGACAGGGGGGCGAGCAGTACTTC
.	TRBV7-3	TRBJ2-5	.	CATLWERNVQQETQYF	TGTGCCACCTTGTGGGAGAGGAACGTACAGCAAGAGACCCAGTACTTC
.	TRBV11-2	TRBJ2-1	.	CASSLGGISSYNEQFF	TGTGCCAGCAGCTTAGGAGGGATTTCCTCCTACAATGAGCAGTTCTTC
.	TRBV14	TRBJ2-2	.	CASSRRDCLLNTGELFF	TGTGCCAGCAGCCGCCGGGACTGCTTATTGAACACCGGGGAGCTGTTTTTT
.	TRBV7-2	TRBJ2-5	TRBD2	CASSQSGRETQYF	TGTGCCAGCAGCCAAAGCGGGAGGGAGACCCAGTACTTC
.	TRBV27	TRBJ2-2	.	CASSIVVGGGELFF	TGTGCCAGCAGTATCGTAGTGGGGGGAGGGGAGCTGTTTTTT
.	TRBV28	TRBJ1-1	.	CASSLIGGDTEAFF	TGTGCCAGCAGTTTGATAGGGGGGGACACTGAAGCTTTCTTT
.	TRBV7-2	TRBJ2-5	.	CASSSTSRTETQYF	TGTGCCAGCAGCTCGACGTCCCGAACGGAGACCCAGTACTTC
few	TRBV29-1	TRBJ2-4	.	CSVERGGRSDF	TGCAGCGTCGAAAGGGGCGGCCGGAGCGACTTC
.	TRBV18	TRBJ1-1	TRBD1	CASSPGQGAEAFF	TGTGCCAGCTCACCCGGACAGGGAGCTGAAGCTTTCTTT
few	TRBV2	TRBJ1-4	TRBD1	CASSRDREEKLFF	TGTGCCAGCAGTCGGGACAGGGAAGAAAAACTGTTTTTT
.	TRBV5-1	TRBJ1-1	.	CASSLSRGYVEAFF	TGCGCCAGCAGCTTAAGTCGGGGTTATGTTGAAGCTTTCTTT
.	TRBV6-5	TRBJ1-2	.	CASRFGPTYGYTF	TGTGCCAGCAGGTTTGGGCCGACCTATGGCTACACCTTC
.	TRBV7-2	TRBJ2-2	.	CASSFQIDTGELFF	TGTGCCAGCAGCTTTCAGATAGACACCGGGGAGCTGTTTTTT
.	TRBV5-1	TRBJ2-7	.	CASTQDGGFEQYF	TGCGCCAGTACCCAGGACGGAGGATTCGAGCAGTACTTC
many	TRBV6-6	TRBJ2-3	TRBD1	CASTLTGQGGEDTQYF	TGTGCCAGCACTCTAACGGGACAGGGGGGCGAGGATACGCAGTATTTT
.	TRBV19	TRBJ2-3	.	CATSSPGADTQYF	TGTGCCACCAGTTCGCCCGGAGCAGATACGCAGTATTTT
.	TRBV29-1	TRBJ1-2	TRBD1	CSVELQGADYGYTF	TGCAGCGTTGAGTTACAGGGGGCGGACTATGGCTACACCTTC
.	TRBV19	TRBJ2-7	.	CASGPRGKPGEQYF	TGTGCCAGTGGGCCCCGGGGAAAGCCGGGGGAGCAGTACTTC
.	TRBV23-1	TRBJ1-3	TRBD1	CASSQSETGGSSGNTIYF	TGCGCCAGCAGTCAATCCGAGACAGGGGGCAGCTCTGGAAACACCATATATTTT
.	TRBV6-6	TRBJ1-1	.	CVLRGNTEAFF	TGTGTCCTGAGAGGGAACACTGAAGCTTTCTTT
.	TRBV20-1	TRBJ2-7	.	CSTGTSGQYF	TGCAGCACCGGGACCTCGGGGCAGTACTTC
.	TRBV29-1	TRBJ2-5	TRBD2	CSVRASGGETQYF	TGCAGCGTTAGGGCTAGCGGGGGGGAGACCCAGTACTTC
.	TRBV5-5	TRBJ1-2	.	CASSLTELYYGYTF	TGTGCCAGCAGCTTGACGGAACTCTACTATGGCTACACCTTC
.	TRBV2	TRBJ1-2	.	CASNTGPYGYTF	TGTGCCAGTAACACAGGGCCCTATGGCTACACCTTC
.	TRBV7-9	TRBJ2-7	.	CASSLVVGAYEQYF	TGTGCCAGCAGCTTAGTCGTTGGGGCGTACGAGCAGTACTTC
many	TRBV18	TRBJ2-3	.	CASSPAGSTDTQYF	TGTGCCAGCTCACCAGCGGGTAGCACAGATACGCAGTATTTT
.	TRBV2	TRBJ2-7	TRBD2	CASRGLAYEQYF	TGTGCCAGCAGAGGACTAGCCTACGAGCAGTACTTC
.	TRBV10-3	TRBJ1-1	.	CAAGQVNTEAFF	TGTGCCGCGGGACAAGTGAACACTGAAGCTTTCTTT
.	TRBV27	TRBJ1-2	.	CASSFSGGYGYTF	TGTGCCAGCAGTTTTTCGGGGGGGTATGGCTACACCTTC
.	TRBV28	TRBJ2-7	TRBD1	CASSQGVTYEQYF	TGTGCCAGCAGTCAGGGGGTTACCTACGAGCAGTACTTC
.	TRBV7-9	TRBJ1-4	.	CASSLRYNEKLFF	TGTGCCAGCAGCTTAAGGTACAATGAAAAACTGTTTTTT
.	TRBV27	TRBJ2-5	.	CASSEGGWGETQYF	TGTGCCAGCAGCGAAGGGGGATGGGGAGAGACCCAGTACTTC
.	TRBV5-4	TRBJ2-1	.	CASSLVPDNEQFF	TGTGCCAGCAGCTTGGTTCCGGATAATGAGCAGTTCTTC
.	TRBV19	TRBJ2-1	.	CASGTLQFF	TGTGCCAGTGGGACCCTACAGTTCTTC
many	TRBV2	TRBJ1-3	.	CASRADNSGNTIYF	TGTGCCAGCAGGGCGGACAACTCTGGAAACACCATATATTTT
.	TRBV18	TRBJ2-4	.	CASSSGAKNIQYF	TGTGCCAGCTCATCTGGGGCCAAAAACATTCAGTACTTC
few	TRBV19	TRBJ2-1	TRBD2	CASSLLGGSDEQFF	TGTGCCAGTAGCCTCCTCGGGGGGAGCGATGAGCAGTTCTTC
few	TRBV5-5	TRBJ2-7	.	CASSLGGASSYEQYF	TGTGCCAGCAGCTTAGGCGGGGCGAGCTCCTACGAGCAGTACTTC
few	TRBV5-4	TRBJ2-5	.	CASSLVGTPGEYF	TGTGCCAGCAGCTTGGTGGGGACCCCCGGGGAGTACTTC
.	TRBV7-9	TRBJ1-5	.	CASSFGYSNQPQHF	TGTGCCAGCAGCTTCGGGTATAGCAATCAGCCCCAGCATTTT
.	TRBV27	TRBJ2-5	.	CASSSKRLKEQETQYF	TGTGCCAGCAGTTCTAAAAGGCTGAAGGAACAAGAGACCCAGTACTTC
.	TRBV30	TRBJ2-1	.	CAWSRGSSYNEQFF	TGTGCCTGGAGTAGGGGTAGCTCCTACAATGAGCAGTTCTTC
few	TRBV9	TRBJ1-1	.	CASSPQTEAFF	TGTGCCAGCAGCCCTCAAACTGAAGCTTTCTTT
.	TRBV6-1	TRBJ2-7	TRBD1	CASSEAPGQGYYEQYF	TGTGCCAGCAGTGAAGCCCCGGGACAGGGGTACTACGAGCAGTACTTC
few	TRBV28	TRBJ2-7	.	CASSSKEPYEQYF	TGTGCCAGCAGTTCAAAGGAGCCCTACGAGCAGTACTTC
.	TRBV2	TRBJ2-5	.	CASRQGRGTETQYF	TGTGCCAGCAGACAGGGCAGGGGCACGGAGACCCAGTACTTC
.	TRBV2	TRBJ2-2	TRBD2	CASSDFAGETGELFF	TGTGCCAGCAGTGATTTTGCGGGAGAGACCGGGGAGCTGTTTTTT
.	TRBV7-9	TRBJ2-1	.	CASSLMNEQFF	TGTGCCAGCAGCTTGATGAATGAGCAGTTCTTC
.	TRBV7-3	TRBJ1-2	.	CASSQFTPRQGDGYTF	TGTGCCAGCAGCCAATTTACCCCCAGGCAGGGAGATGGCTACACCTTC
once	TRBV6-6	TRBJ2-7	.	CASSYSKGDEQYF	TGTGCCAGCAGTTACTCGAAAGGGGACGAGCAGTACTTC
.	TRBV2	TRBJ2-2	TRBD2	CASSILAATGELFF	TGTGCCAGCAGCATTCTAGCGGCCACCGGGGAGCTGTTTTTT
.	TRBV28	TRBJ2-1	TRBD2	CASSLLDSGSPETYNEQFF	TGTGCCAGCAGTCTATTGGATAGCGGGAGTCCCGAGACCTACAATGAGCAGTTCTTC
.	TRBV9	TRBJ2-1	.	CASTRDNNNEQFF	TGTGCCAGCACCCGGGACAATAACAATGAGCAGTTCTTC